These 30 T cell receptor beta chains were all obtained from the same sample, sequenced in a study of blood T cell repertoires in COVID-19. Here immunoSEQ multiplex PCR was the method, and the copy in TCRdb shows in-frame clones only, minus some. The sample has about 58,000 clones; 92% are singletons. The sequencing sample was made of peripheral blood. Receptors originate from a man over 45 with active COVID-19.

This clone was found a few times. Here the CDR3 reads CASSLRLLNTEAFF. CDR3 bases: TGCGCCAGCAGCTTAAGACTCCTGAACACTGAAGCTTTCTTT. The V and J genes are TRBV5-1 and TRBJ1-1; no clear D gene. The germline CDR1 and CDR2 sequences are SGHRS and YFSETQ. The CDR3 is 14 residues long. V shed 2 bases and J shed 0 bases, with 8 bases lying between them.

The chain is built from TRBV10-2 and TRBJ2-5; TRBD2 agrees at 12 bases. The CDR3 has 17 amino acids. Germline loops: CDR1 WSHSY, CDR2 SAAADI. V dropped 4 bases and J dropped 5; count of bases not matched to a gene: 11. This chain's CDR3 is CASSVTSGGTLKETQYF. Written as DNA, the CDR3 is TGCGCCAGCAGTGTTACTAGCGGGGGGACGCTCAAGGAGACCCAGTACTTC.

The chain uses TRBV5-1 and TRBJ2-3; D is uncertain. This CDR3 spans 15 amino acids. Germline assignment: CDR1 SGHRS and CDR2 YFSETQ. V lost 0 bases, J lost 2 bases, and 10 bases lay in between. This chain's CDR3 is CASSLGPDNTDTQYF. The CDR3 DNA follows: TGCGCCAGCAGCTTGGGGCCAGACAACACAGATACGCAGTATTTT.

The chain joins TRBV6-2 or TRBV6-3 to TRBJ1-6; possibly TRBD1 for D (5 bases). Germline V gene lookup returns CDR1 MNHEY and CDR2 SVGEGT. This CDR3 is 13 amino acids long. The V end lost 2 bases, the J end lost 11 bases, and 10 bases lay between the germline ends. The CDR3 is CASSYAGLTPLHF. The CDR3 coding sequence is TGTGCCAGCAGTTACGCAGGGCTCACACCCCTCCACTTT.

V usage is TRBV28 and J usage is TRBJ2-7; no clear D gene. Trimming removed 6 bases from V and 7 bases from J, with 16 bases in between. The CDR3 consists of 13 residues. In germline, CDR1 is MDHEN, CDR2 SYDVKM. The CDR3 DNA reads TGTGCCAGCAGAGTGGCGGTCGAGAGGGAGCAGTACTTC. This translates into CASRVAVEREQYF.

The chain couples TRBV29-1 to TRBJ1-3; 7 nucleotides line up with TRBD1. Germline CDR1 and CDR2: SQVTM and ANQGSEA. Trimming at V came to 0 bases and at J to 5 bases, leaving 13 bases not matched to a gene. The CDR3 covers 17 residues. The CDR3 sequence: CSVEDRSIGQERNTIYF. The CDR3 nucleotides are TGCAGCGTTGAAGATCGTTCTATAGGACAGGAGAGAAACACCATATATTTT.

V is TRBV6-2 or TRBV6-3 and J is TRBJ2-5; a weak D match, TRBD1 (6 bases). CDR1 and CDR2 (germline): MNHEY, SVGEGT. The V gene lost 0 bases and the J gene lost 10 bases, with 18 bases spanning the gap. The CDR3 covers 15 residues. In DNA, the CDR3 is TGTGCCAGCAGTTACTCGGCAGGGGCCACCCAGGGCCAGTACTTC. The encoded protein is CASSYSAGATQGQYF.

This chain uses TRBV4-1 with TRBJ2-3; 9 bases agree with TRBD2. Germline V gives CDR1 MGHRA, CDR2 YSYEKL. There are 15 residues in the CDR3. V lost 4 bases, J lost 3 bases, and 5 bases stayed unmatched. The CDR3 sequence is CASSLLAGQTDTQYF. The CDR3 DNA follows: TGCGCCAGCAGCCTCCTAGCGGGGCAAACAGATACGCAGTATTTT.

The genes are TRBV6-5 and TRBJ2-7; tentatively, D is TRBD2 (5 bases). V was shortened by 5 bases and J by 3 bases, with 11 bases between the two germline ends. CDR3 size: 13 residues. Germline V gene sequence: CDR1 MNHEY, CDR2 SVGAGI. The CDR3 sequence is CASSQTDYYEQYF. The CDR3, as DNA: TGTGCCAGCAGTCAGACCGACTACTACGAGCAGTACTTC.

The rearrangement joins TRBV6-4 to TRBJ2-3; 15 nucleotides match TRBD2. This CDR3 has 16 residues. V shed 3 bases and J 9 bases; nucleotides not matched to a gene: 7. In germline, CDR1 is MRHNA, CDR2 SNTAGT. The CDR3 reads CASSEAGLAGGNTQYF. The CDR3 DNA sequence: TGTGCCAGCAGTGAGGCGGGACTAGCGGGGGGAAACACGCAGTATTTT.

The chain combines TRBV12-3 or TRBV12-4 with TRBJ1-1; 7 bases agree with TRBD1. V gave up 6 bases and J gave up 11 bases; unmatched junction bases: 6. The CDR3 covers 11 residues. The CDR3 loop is CASRRDSWAFF. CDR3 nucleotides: TGTGCCAGCAGACGGGACAGTTGGGCTTTCTTT.

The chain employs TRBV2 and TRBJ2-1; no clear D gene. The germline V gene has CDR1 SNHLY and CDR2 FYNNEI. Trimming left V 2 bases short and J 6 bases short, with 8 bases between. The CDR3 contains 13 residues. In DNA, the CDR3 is TGTGCCAGCAGTGAAACGGGTCGCAATGAGCAGTTCTTC. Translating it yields CASSETGRNEQFF.

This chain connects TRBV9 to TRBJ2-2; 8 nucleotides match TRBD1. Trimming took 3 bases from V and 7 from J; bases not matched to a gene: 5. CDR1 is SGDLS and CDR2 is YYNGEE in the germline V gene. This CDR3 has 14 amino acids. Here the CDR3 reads CASSADRGGGELFF. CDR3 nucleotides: TGTGCCAGCAGCGCCGACAGGGGCGGCGGGGAGCTGTTTTTT.

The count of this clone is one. The CDR3: CASSSFEGQGREKLFF. The CDR3 DNA sequence: TGTGCCAGCAGCTCCTTCGAGGGACAGGGACGTGAAAAACTGTTTTTT. The chain uses TRBV7-3 and TRBJ1-4, with 9 nucleotides matching TRBD1. The CDR3 is 16 residues long. CDR1 is SGHTA and CDR2 is FQGTGA in the germline V gene. V dropped 4 bases and J dropped 7; count of bases not matched to a gene: 10.

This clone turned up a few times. The CDR3 nucleotides read TGTGCCAGCATCCAAGAAGACAGGGAAACCCAGCCCCAGCATTTT. The encoded protein is CASIQEDRETQPQHF. This sequence joins TRBV6-6 and TRBJ1-5, with TRBD1 matching over 7 bases. The germline gives CDR1 MNHNY, CDR2 SVGAGI (reference sequence). The CDR3 covers 15 residues. V trimming: 7 bases; J trimming: 7 bases; junction bases outside the gene matches: 13.

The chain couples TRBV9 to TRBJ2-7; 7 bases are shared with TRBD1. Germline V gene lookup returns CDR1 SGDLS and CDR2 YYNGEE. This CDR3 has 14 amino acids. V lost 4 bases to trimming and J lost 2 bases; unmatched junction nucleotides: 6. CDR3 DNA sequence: TGTGCCAGCAGCCCGCAGGGACAGCCCTACGAGCAGTACTTC. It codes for CASSPQGQPYEQYF.

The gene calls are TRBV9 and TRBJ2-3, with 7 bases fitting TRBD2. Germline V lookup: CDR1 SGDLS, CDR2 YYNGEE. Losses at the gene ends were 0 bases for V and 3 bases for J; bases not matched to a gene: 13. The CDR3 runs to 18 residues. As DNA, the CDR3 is TGTGCCAGCAGCGTAGCTCGGACCGGGACTACTTATACAGATACGCAGTATTTT. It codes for CASSVARTGTTYTDTQYF.

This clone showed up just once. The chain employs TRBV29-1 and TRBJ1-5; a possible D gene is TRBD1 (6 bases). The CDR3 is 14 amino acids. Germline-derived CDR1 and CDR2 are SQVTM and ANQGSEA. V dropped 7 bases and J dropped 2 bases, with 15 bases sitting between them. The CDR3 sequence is CSEPTGSRNQPQHF. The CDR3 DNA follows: TGCAGCGAACCAACAGGGTCCCGCAATCAGCCCCAGCATTTT.

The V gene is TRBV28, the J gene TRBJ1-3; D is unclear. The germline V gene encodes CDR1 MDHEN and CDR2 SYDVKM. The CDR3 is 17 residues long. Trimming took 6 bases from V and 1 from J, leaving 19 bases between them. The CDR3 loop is CASRPGTFLYSGNTIYF. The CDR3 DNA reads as TGTGCCAGCAGACCTGGTACATTCCTGTATTCTGGAAACACCATATATTTT.

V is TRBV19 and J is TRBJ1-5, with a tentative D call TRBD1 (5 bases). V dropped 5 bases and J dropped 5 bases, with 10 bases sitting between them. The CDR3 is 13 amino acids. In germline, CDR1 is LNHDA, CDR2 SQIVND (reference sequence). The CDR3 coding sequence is TGTGCCAGTAGTCCTTCGGGGGATCAGCCCCAGCATTTT. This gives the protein CASSPSGDQPQHF.

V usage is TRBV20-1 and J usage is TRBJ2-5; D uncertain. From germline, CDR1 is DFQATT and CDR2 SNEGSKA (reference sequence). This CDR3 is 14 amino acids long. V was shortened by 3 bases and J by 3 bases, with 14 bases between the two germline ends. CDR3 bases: TGCAGTGCTAGTCGCGGTTACGCCGAAGAGACCCAGTACTTC. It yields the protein CSASRGYAEETQYF.

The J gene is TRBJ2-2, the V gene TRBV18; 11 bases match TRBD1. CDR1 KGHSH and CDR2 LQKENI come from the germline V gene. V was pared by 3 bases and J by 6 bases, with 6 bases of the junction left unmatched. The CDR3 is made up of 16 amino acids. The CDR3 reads CASSPPGTGGAGELFF. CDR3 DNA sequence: TGTGCCAGCTCACCCCCCGGGACAGGGGGGGCCGGGGAGCTGTTTTTT. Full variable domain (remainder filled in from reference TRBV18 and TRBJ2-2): NAGVMQNPRHLVRRRGQEARLRCSPMKGHSHVYWYRQLPEEGLKFMVYLQKENIIDESGMPKERFSAEFPKEGPSILRIQQVVRGDSAAYFCASSPPGTGGAGELFFGEGSRLTVL.

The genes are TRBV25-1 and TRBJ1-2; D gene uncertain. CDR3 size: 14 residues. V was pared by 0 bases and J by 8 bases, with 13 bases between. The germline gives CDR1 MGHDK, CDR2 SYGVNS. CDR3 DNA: TGTGCCAGCAGTGAATATAGTCCGGGATACGGCTACACCTTC. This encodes CASSEYSPGYGYTF.

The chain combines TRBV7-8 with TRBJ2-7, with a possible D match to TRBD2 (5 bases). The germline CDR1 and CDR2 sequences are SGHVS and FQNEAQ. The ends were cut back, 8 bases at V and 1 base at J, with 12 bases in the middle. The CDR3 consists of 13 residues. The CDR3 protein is CASSVSGSYEQYF. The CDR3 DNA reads TGTGCCAGCTCTGTTTCGGGGTCCTACGAGCAGTACTTC.

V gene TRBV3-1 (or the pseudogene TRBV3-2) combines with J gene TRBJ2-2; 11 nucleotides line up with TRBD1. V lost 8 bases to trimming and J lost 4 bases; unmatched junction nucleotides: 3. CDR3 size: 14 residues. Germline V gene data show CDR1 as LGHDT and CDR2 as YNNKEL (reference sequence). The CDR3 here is CASSGTGGTGELFF. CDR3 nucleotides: TGTGCCAGCTCCGGGACAGGGGGCACCGGGGAGCTGTTTTTT.

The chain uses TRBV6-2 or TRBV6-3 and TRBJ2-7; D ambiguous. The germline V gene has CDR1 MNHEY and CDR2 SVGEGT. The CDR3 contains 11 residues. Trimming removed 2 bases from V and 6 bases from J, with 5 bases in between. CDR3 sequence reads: CASSYGREQYF. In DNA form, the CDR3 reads TGTGCCAGCAGTTACGGCCGCGAGCAGTACTTC.

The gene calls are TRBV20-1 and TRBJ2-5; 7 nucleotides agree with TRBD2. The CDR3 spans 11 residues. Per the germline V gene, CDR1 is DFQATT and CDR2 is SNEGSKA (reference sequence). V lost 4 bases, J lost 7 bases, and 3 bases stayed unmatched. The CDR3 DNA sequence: TGCAGTGCTATAACTAGCGCGACCCAGTACTTC. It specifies CSAITSATQYF.

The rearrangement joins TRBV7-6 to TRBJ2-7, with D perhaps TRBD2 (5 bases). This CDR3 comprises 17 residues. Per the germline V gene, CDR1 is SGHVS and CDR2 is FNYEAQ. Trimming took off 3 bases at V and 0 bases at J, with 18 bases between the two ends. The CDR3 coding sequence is TGTGCCAGCAGCTTTAGTAGTACACGGGATTCCTCCTACGAGCAGTACTTC. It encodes CASSFSSTRDSSYEQYF.

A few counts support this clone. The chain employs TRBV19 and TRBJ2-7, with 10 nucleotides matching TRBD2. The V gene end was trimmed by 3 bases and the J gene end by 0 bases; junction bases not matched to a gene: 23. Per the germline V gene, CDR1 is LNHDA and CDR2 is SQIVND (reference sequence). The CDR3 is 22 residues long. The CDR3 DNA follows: TGTGCCAGTAGTATCGGCTCGCGGGGGCCTTTCATAGCGGGGGGTATCTCCTACGAGCAGTACTTC. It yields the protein CASSIGSRGPFIAGGISYEQYF.

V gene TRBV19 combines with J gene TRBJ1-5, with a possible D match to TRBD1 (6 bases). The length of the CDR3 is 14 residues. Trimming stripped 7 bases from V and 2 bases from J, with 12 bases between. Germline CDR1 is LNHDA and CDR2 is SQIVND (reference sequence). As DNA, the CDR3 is TGTGCCAGTACCATCCCAGGGGGCAATCAGCCCCAGCATTTT. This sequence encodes CASTIPGGNQPQHF. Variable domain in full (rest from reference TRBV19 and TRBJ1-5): DGGITQSPKYLFRKEGQNVTLSCEQNLNHDAMYWYRQDPGQGLRLIYYSQIVNDFQKGDIAEGYSVSREKKESFPLTVTSAQKNPTAFYLCASTIPGGNQPQHFGDGTRLSIL.